This T cell receptor beta chain was sequenced in a study of T cell responses to AZD1222 COVID-19 vaccine. Trimming shortened V by 3 bases and J by 6 bases, and 10 bases separated the two germline ends. The CDR3 contains 13 residues. CDR1 and CDR2 from the germline V gene are MNHEY and SMNVEV (reference sequence). The assay was immunoSEQ multiplex PCR, and TCRdb's table has in-frame clones only and misses some. The sample contains some 63,000 clones, roughly 82% of which appear only once. The chain combines TRBV27 with TRBJ2-3; no reliable D call. The specimen was peripheral blood, collected on day 0 of AZD1222 vaccination. This TCR was recovered from an adult in good health. CDR3 in amino acids: CASSFRPADTQYF. CDR3 DNA sequence: TGTGCCAGCAGTTTCCGACCCGCGGATACGCAGTATTTT.